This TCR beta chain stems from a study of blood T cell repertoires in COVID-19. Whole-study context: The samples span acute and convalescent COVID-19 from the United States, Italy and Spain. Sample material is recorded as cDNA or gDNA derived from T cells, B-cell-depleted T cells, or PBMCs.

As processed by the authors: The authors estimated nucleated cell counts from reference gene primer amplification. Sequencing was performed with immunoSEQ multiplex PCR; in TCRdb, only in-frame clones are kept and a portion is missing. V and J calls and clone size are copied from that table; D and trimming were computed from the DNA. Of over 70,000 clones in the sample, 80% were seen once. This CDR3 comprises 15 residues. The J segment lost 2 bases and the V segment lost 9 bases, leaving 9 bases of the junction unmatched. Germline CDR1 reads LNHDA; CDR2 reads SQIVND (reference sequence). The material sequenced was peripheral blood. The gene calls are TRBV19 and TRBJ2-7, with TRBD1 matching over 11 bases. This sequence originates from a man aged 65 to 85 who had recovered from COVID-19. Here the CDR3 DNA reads TGTGCCAGCAATTCAGAGGGACAGGGGGCCTACGAGCAGTACTTC. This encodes CASNSEGQGAYEQYF.